This T cell receptor beta chain was identified during a study of cytomegalovirus exposure and HLA in healthy donors. Overall study findings and caveats: A few V segments could not be told apart, such as TRBV6-2 and TRBV6-3, and were left out.

Amplification used 60 Vbeta primers and 13 Jbeta primers. Assay: immunoSEQ multiplex PCR; the TCRdb copy retains only in-frame clones and omits some. The data contain about 200,000 clones, roughly 80% of them singletons. Germline V gives CDR1 SGHRS, CDR2 YFSETQ. The CDR3 totals 17 residues. V was cut by 0 bases and J by 1 base, with 14 bases left in between. Points on this clone: Its antigen remains unidentified.

The sample comprised PBMCs. The receptor comes from a man aged 25 to 40 in good health and CMV-seronegative. This chain uses TRBV5-1 with TRBJ1-5; tentatively, D is TRBD1 (5 bases). The CDR3 sequence is CASSLVDAGMSNQPQHF. CDR3 DNA: TGCGCCAGCAGCTTGGTCGACGCAGGGATGAGCAATCAGCCCCAGCATTTT.